These T cell receptor beta chains were read from a single sample in a study of blood T cell repertoires in COVID-19. Sequenced by immunoSEQ multiplex PCR; TCRdb stores in-frame clones only, minus some. Among around 70,000 clones listed, roughly 79% were seen once. Sequencing was done on a sample of peripheral blood. The receptors derive from a woman in her 70s with acute or convalescent COVID-19. Each CDR3 is given with its conserved first and last residue. D genes are given only for firm matches. Clone sizes are given selectively: once, few, many, or a class where the clone is expanded.

>TRBJ2-7|TRBD1|TRBV28|many
TGTGCCAGCAGGTCGGGGACAGCAGAAGCTTTCTACGAGCAGTACTTC
CASRSGTAEAFYEQYF
>TRBJ1-5|NA|TRBV5-6|NA
TGTGCCAGCAGCTTAGGAGGGCATAGCAATCAGCCCCAGCATTTT
CASSLGGHSNQPQHF
>TRBJ2-6|NA|TRBV28|NA
TGTGCCAGCAAGGACACGACGCCTGGGGCCAACGTCCTGACTTTC
CASKDTTPGANVLTF
>TRBJ1-4|NA|TRBV28|few
TGTGCCAGCAGTTTAAGGCAGGTTAATGAAAAACTGTTTTTT
CASSLRQVNEKLFF
>TRBJ2-4|NA|TRBV7-2|NA
TGTGCCAGCAGCTTAGAGGCTGGGGGGGCCAAAAACATTCAGTACTTC
CASSLEAGGAKNIQYF
>TRBJ2-2|TRBD2|TRBV27|few
TGTGCCAGCAGCCGCTCCCTCTCGGCGGGAGGAGCCACCGGGGAGCTGTTTTTT
CASSRSLSAGGATGELFF
>TRBJ2-3|NA|TRBV18|NA
TGTGCCAGCTCACGCTTAGATAGCACAGATACGCAGTATTTT
CASSRLDSTDTQYF
>TRBJ2-2|TRBD1|TRBV27|once
TGTGCCAGCAGTCTCAACAGGGGGCGGTATTCCGGGGAGCTGTTTTTT
CASSLNRGRYSGELFF
>TRBJ1-1|TRBD1|TRBV7-9|few
TGTGCCAGCAGCTTACAGGGGGGACCGAACACTGAAGCTTTCTTT
CASSLQGGPNTEAFF
>TRBJ2-3|TRBD2|TRBV5-1|NA
TGCGCCAGTCTAGCGGGAGGGCCAGAAGATACGCAGTATTTT
CASLAGGPEDTQYF
>TRBJ2-1|TRBD2|TRBV7-9|medium-sized
TGTGCCAGCAGCCAACTAGCGGGAGGTCAGGATGAGCAGTTCTTC
CASSQLAGGQDEQFF
>TRBJ2-4|NA|TRBV5-4|NA
TGTGCCAGCAGCCCGAACGGGGGAGCGGCCAAAAACATTCAGTACTTC
CASSPNGGAAKNIQYF
>TRBJ2-1|NA|TRBV19|NA
TGTGCCAGTAGTGTACAGGGTTTCAATGAGCAGTTCTTC
CASSVQGFNEQFF
>TRBJ2-1|TRBD1|TRBV11-3|NA
TGTGCCAGCAGCACCCGGACAGGAGAGCAGTTCTTC
CASSTRTGEQFF
>TRBJ2-3|NA|TRBV27|NA
TGTGCCAGCAGCCCGACTAGGAGGGGGGGATCTAACACAGATACGCAGTATTTT
CASSPTRRGGSNTDTQYF
>TRBJ1-2|NA|TRBV28|few
TGTGCCAGCAGTTTTAGGGCAGGGGTATGGGGCTACACCTTC
CASSFRAGVWGYTF
>TRBJ1-1|TRBD1|TRBV6-4|NA
TGTGCCAGTTTGCCCCTGCAGGGGGGTAACACTGAAGCTTTCTTT
CASLPLQGGNTEAFF
>TRBJ2-7|TRBD1|TRBV27|NA
TGTGCCAGCAAGCAGGGGGTGCTAGGTTACGAGCAGTACTTC
CASKQGVLGYEQYF
>TRBJ2-4|NA|TRBV28|NA
TGTGCCAGCAGACCAGGATTAGCCAAAAACATTCAGTACTTC
CASRPGLAKNIQYF
>TRBJ2-7|TRBD2|TRBV7-8|NA
TGTGCCAGCAGCTTAGGCGCTAGCGGTTACGAGCAGTACTTC
CASSLGASGYEQYF
>TRBJ1-2|TRBD1|TRBV11-3|few
TGTGCCAGCAGCACATCAGGGACAGGGAAAGGCTACACCTTC
CASSTSGTGKGYTF
>TRBJ2-7|TRBD2|TRBV6-5|NA
TGTGCCAGCGGACTAGCGATCTACGAGCAGTACTTC
CASGLAIYEQYF
>TRBJ1-2|NA|TRBV5-5|once
TGTGCCAGCAGAGCCGGGGAGGGAATTTATGGCTACACCTTC
CASRAGEGIYGYTF
>TRBJ1-5|NA|TRBV15|NA
TGTGCCACCAGCAGAGGGCAAGCGGCCCAGCATTTT
CATSRGQAAQHF
>TRBJ1-2|NA|TRBV2|NA
TGTGCCAGCCCCCGGTTTAATGGCTACACCTTC
CASPRFNGYTF
>TRBJ1-2|NA|TRBV5-1|NA
TGCGCCAGCAGCTCACCTACAGGGTTCGGGGAAGAGGGCTCAAGGGGGAACTATGGCTACACCTTC
CASSSPTGFGEEGSRGNYGYTF
>TRBJ2-7|NA|TRBV6-5|NA
TGTGCCAGCAATCGTTCAGGGAACGAGCAGTACTTC
CASNRSGNEQYF
>TRBJ2-5|TRBD1|TRBV5-4|NA
TGTGCCAGCAGCTTTCCGGGACAGGGAGGGGAGACCCAGTACTTC
CASSFPGQGGETQYF
>TRBJ1-5|NA|TRBV28|NA
TGTGCCAGCAGTTATGGACAGAGAGCAAATCAGCCCCAGCATTTT
CASSYGQRANQPQHF
>TRBJ2-3|NA|TRBV11-3|NA
TGTGCCAGCAGCCGATCGGGGGAAGATACGCAGTATTTT
CASSRSGEDTQYF
>TRBJ2-2|NA|TRBV19|NA
TGTGCCAGTAGCAATTCCCAGGATAGCGGAAACACCGGGGAGCTGTTTTTT
CASSNSQDSGNTGELFF